This TCR beta chain came from a study of T cells in narcolepsy. Study context: Healthy controls were enrolled alongside patients with narcolepsy type 1 or type 2.

Concerning this clone itself: Its antigen is not identified.

Produced via immunoSEQ multiplex PCR; TCRdb's table is partial and in-frame only. Here the sample spans some 25,000 clones, around 85% being singletons. General study results and limits: Autoreactive clonotypes reportedly recurred in blood of same and different patients, not controls. Comparing one patient's CSF and blood CD4+ clonotypes highlighted HCRT- and TRIB2-specific autoreactive clonotypes.

The CDR3 extends over 15 amino acids. Trimming took 6 bases from V and 4 from J; bases not matched to a gene: 7. In germline, CDR1 is SNHLY, CDR2 FYNNEI. The V call is TRBV2, the J call TRBJ1-2; 11 nucleotides match TRBD1. Sample: CD45RA- memory CD4+ T cells from PBMCs. The sequence was obtained from a human donor with narcolepsy. The CDR3 nucleotides read TGTGCCAGCAGGCAGGGGGACAGGGGGACCTATGGCTACACCTTC. Its protein product is CASRQGDRGTYGYTF.